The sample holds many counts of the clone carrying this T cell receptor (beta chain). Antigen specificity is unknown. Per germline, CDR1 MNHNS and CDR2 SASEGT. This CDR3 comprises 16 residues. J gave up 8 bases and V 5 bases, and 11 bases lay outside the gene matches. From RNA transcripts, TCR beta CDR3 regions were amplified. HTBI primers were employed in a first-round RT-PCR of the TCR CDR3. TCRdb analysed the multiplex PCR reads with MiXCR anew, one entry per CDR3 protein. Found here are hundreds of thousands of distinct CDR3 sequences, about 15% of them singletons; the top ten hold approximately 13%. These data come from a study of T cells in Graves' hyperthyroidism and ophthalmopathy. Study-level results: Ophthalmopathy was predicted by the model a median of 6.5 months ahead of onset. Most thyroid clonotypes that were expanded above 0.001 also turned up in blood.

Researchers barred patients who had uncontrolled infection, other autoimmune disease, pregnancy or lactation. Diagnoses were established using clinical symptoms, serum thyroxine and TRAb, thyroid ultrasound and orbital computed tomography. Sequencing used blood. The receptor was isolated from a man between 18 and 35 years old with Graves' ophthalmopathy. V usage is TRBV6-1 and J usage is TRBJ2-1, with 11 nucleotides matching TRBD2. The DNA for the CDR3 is TGTGCCAGCAGTATATCACTAGCGGGGGCTAGCCATGAGCAGTTCTTC. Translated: CASSISLAGASHEQFF.